A single TCR beta chain is shown here with its context. No antigen is known for it. Nominal health characterized the donors when sampled, though unrecorded immune exposures were likely. The CDR3 runs 14 residues. CDR1 is MNHEY, CDR2 SMNVEV, per germline (reference sequence). V was pared by 4 bases and J by 3 bases, with 13 bases between. The sample originates from a study of cytomegalovirus exposure and HLA in healthy donors. Study outcomes and limitations: Across donors, sequencing depth was assumed by presence/absence analyses to be roughly uniform.

Amplification used 60 Vbeta primers and 13 Jbeta primers. Original data processing: Per a later analysis, the number of unique TCR beta chains was around 80 million, of which 8.5 million to 11 million were shared. Clones were sequenced by immunoSEQ multiplex PCR, and TCRdb holds only the in-frame ones, with some missing. The D gene and trimming were derived from the DNA, and the V and J assignments and clone size from that table. This table has more than 95,000 clones, 78% appearing once. The V gene is TRBV27, the J gene TRBJ2-7; D possibly corresponds to TRBD2 (6 bases). The receptor's source is a man aged 25 to 45 in good health and CMV-seropositive. The sequenced material came from PBMCs. DNA for the CDR3: TGTGCCAGCAGTTCGGGGACTGGCCACTACGAGCAGTACTTC. Amino acid sequence: CASSSGTGHYEQYF.